This TCR beta chain was identified during a study of blood T cell repertoires in COVID-19 (dated by TCRdb to 2020 to 2021). With respect to the entire study: Samples covering the acute and convalescent phases of COVID-19 were provided by collaborators in the United States, Italy and Spain. A de-identified subject ID, COVID-19 status, age in years and sex were almost always included in the sample metadata. The repertoires were made available in a free public database intended to serve as a resource for research on the immune response to SARS-CoV-2. Deeply sampled blood TCRbeta repertoires from subjects exposed to, actively infected with, or recovered from COVID-19 were included in the dataset. The material from the prospective study consisted of cDNA or gDNA derived from T cells, B-cell-depleted T cells, or PBMCs. Samples came from the ongoing ImmuneRACE study (first 160 participants) plus 1,254 subjects from 6 global collaborators. Where available, HLA class I and class II types were taken from metadata supplied by the sample provider and were not determined by assay-based typing. Beyond this particular receptor, the publication reports: The amount of clinical and demographic metadata varied by source and participant and was provided uncurated.

TCRbeta CDR3 regions were amplified from genomic DNA by means of the immunoSEQ Assay, a bias-controlled multiplex PCR. The paper's processing steps were these. Within the assay, amplification of reference gene primers was used to estimate how many nucleated cells each sample contained. Sequence reads were collapsed and filtered to measure the absolute abundance of every unique TCRbeta CDR3 rearrangement. For each sample, productive Simpson clonality was calculated as the square root of Simpson's diversity index across productive rearrangements. TCRdb mirrors the immuneACCESS table, restricted to in-frame sequences. Some clones are absent from its copies; in checked studies, under half trace to an unresolved V gene, and the reason for the others is unknown. That table gives V, J and clone size, and the DNA gave D and trimming. The sample includes roughly 200,000 clones, with 70% to 90% observed a single time. Jointly, the top ten make up around 6.6% of the sample.

A second Seattle source provided samples from volunteer blood donors who had recovered from COVID-19. Each collaborating institution followed its own protocols to collect whole blood in K2EDTA tubes. For TCRbeta analysis, collaborators shipped samples as frozen whole blood, isolated PBMCs, or DNA extracted from either of those sample types. As to this clone: Its antigen is not yet known. The input lacks base qualities; no much larger clone sits a single base away.

V and J are trimmed by 7 bases and 4 bases, and the gene matches miss 6 bases of the junction. The CDR3 runs 16 amino acids, cysteine and phenylalanine included. The only DNA kept is the CDR3, 48 bases in frame from the first base. The germline V gene supplies CDR1 SNHLY and CDR2 FYNNEI. The sample consisted of peripheral blood. The TCR originated in a woman between 35 and 50 years old who had recovered from COVID-19. The receptor chain draws on TRBV2 and TRBJ2-2; TRBD2 aligns with 13 central bases. The CDR3 sequence is CASNTGTSGTTGELFF. The nucleotide sequence is given as TGTGCCAGCAACACCGGGACTAGCGGGACCACCGGGGAGCTGTTTTTT.